Shown below are 19 T cell receptor beta chains from a single sample sequenced in a study of T cell repertoires in cytomegalovirus infection (dated by TCRdb to between 2018 and 2021). What these receptors recognize is not known. The sequencing machine was an Illumina HiSeq 1500. TCRdb trimmed public reads at Q25 via fastp, called clones via MiXCR and kept in-frame beta chains. Identical CDR3 proteins give one entry, which carries the most common genes and DNA. This sample holds about 270,000 distinct CDR3 sequences; roughly a fifth were observed only once. The ten largest clones represent about 21% of the sample. The meaning of the sample's treatment or condition label: in vitro stimulation with specific CMV peptide epitopes to enrich CMV-specific T cells. The input for sequencing was cultured PBMCs, taken from culture after CMV antigen stimulation. Receptors originate from a human donor in good health (CMV status not recorded). Some clones in this sample may be carry-over from other donors' samples.

CDR3 region: CASSDADTQYF. The CDR3 DNA sequence: TGCGCCAGCAGTGATGCGGATACGCAGTATTTT. This chain uses TRBV10-2 with TRBJ2-3; D call uncertain. CDR1 and CDR2 (germline): WSHSY, SAAADI. V lost 3 bases, J lost 6 bases, and 4 bases lay in between. CDR3 length: 11 amino acids.

The V gene is TRBV7-9, the J gene TRBJ2-4; possibly TRBD1 or TRBD2 for D (5 bases each). The V end was cut by 5 bases, the J end by 7 bases, with 9 bases between. This CDR3 spans 12 amino acids. Germline V gene lookup returns CDR1 SEHNR and CDR2 FQNEAQ (reference sequence). CDR3 nucleotides: TGTGCCAGCAGCGGGGGTTCGAACATTCAGTACTTC. The encoded protein is CASSGGSNIQYF.

Only one count was recorded for this clonotype. This sequence joins TRBV18 and TRBJ2-3; 10 bases match TRBD1. CDR1 KGHSH and CDR2 LQKENI come from the germline V gene. This CDR3 contains 15 residues. Trimming removed 3 bases from V and 6 bases from J; junction bases left unmatched: 6. In DNA, the CDR3 is TGTGCCAGCTCACCCGGGACAGGGGAAAGGGATACGCAGTATTTT. Protein: CASSPGTGERDTQYF.

This clonotype was found many times. V gene TRBV11-2 combines with J gene TRBJ2-1, with 7 bases identical to TRBD1. The CDR3 spans 15 residues. Germline V gene data show CDR1 as SGHAT and CDR2 as FQNNGV. J gave up 4 bases and V 5 bases, and 8 bases lay outside the gene matches. The CDR3 bases are TGTGCCAGCAGCCAGCAACAGGGGTCTTACAATGAGCAGTTCTTC. Its translation: CASSQQQGSYNEQFF.

This clonotype was seen only a few times. CDR3 coding DNA: TGTGCCAGCAGTTTAATAGGCGAAGCTTTCTTT. This codes for CASSLIGEAFF. V is TRBV28 and J is TRBJ1-1; D remains unclear. Trimming took off 2 bases at V and 8 bases at J, with 6 bases between the two ends. The CDR3 runs 11 residues. Germline V gene data show CDR1 as MDHEN and CDR2 as SYDVKM.

This clonotype was observed at least ten times. The rearrangement joins TRBV7-2 to TRBJ2-7; D not resolved. Between the trimmed V and J ends, which lost 1 base and 2 bases, there was a span of 15 bases. CDR1 SGHTA and CDR2 FQGNSA come from the germline V gene. The CDR3 runs 16 residues. In DNA form, the CDR3 reads TGTGCCAGCAGCTTAGGGTCGGCGGTGGGGACCTACGAGCAGTACTTC. This codes for CASSLGSAVGTYEQYF.

J is TRBJ1-5 and V is TRBV19; possibly TRBD1 for D (6 bases). The CDR3 covers 17 residues. Between the trimmed V and J ends, which lost 5 bases and 5 bases, there was a span of 22 bases. Germline V gene sequence: CDR1 LNHDA, CDR2 SQIVND (reference sequence). CDR3 protein: CASSFGTPLSDHQPQHF. The CDR3 bases are TGTGCCAGTAGTTTCGGGACACCCCTTAGCGACCATCAGCCCCAGCATTTT.

The table lists this clonotype with a few counts. CDR3 coding DNA: TGTGCCAGCAGTGACTTGAAAACGGGACCGCTCCGGAGCACAGATACGCAGTATTTT. This gives the protein CASSDLKTGPLRSTDTQYF. The chain uses TRBV6-2 or TRBV6-3 and TRBJ2-3; either TRBD1 or TRBD2 may supply D (5 bases each). From germline, CDR1 is MNHEY and CDR2 SVGEGT. V lost 5 bases and J 0 bases, leaving 24 bases between the germline ends. This CDR3 contains 19 residues.

This clonotype was seen at least ten times. For the CDR3, the DNA is TGTGCCAGCAGCCCGATGGGGACTAGTCCCTACGAGCAGTACTTC. Protein sequence: CASSPMGTSPYEQYF. The rearrangement joins TRBV7-2 to TRBJ2-7; 8 positions agree with TRBD2. The V and J ends lost 5 bases and 2 bases, in that order; junction bases with no gene match: 8. CDR1 and CDR2 from the germline V gene are SGHTA and FQGNSA. The CDR3 has 15 amino acids.

This clonotype appeared a few times. The CDR3: CASSVTSWDEQYF. CDR3 DNA: TGTGCCAGCAGTGTGACTAGCTGGGACGAGCAGTACTTC. This sequence joins TRBV2 and TRBJ2-7, with 7 nucleotides matching TRBD2. J lost 5 bases, V lost 4 bases, and 5 bases had no gene match. Germline V gives CDR1 SNHLY, CDR2 FYNNEI. The CDR3 covers 13 residues.

This clonotype has just a few counts. V is TRBV30 and J is TRBJ2-1; no definite D call. The V gene lost 4 bases and the J gene lost 9 bases, with 16 bases spanning the gap. The CDR3 has 13 residues. Germline V lookup: CDR1 GTSNPN, CDR2 SVGIG (reference sequence). CDR3 protein: CAWTLMGAAEQFF. The CDR3 bases are TGTGCCTGGACATTGATGGGTGCAGCTGAGCAGTTCTTC.

The rearrangement links TRBV11-1 to TRBJ2-7; D is possibly TRBD2 (6 bases). This CDR3 region has 14 residues. Per germline, CDR1 SGHAT and CDR2 FQDESV (reference sequence). Trimming took off 3 bases at V and 3 bases at J, with 12 bases between the two ends. CDR3 amino acids: CASSFDVGLYEQYF. Written as DNA, the CDR3 is TGTGCCAGCAGCTTTGATGTGGGACTCTACGAGCAGTACTTC. Together with reference TRBV11-1 and TRBJ2-7, the CDR3 gives the full variable domain: EAEVAQSPRYKITEKSQAVAFWCDPISGHATLYWYRQILGQGPELLVQFQDESVVDDSQLPKDRFSAERLKGVDSTLKIQPAELGDSAMYLCASSFDVGLYEQYFGPGTRLTVT.

This clonotype was seen more than once but under ten times. This chain joins TRBV28 and TRBJ1-1; 7 bases fit TRBD1. The CDR3 loop spans 15 amino acids. V was clipped by 6 bases and J by 2 bases; unmatched bases: 9. The V gene's germline CDR1 is MDHEN and CDR2 SYDVKM. The CDR3: CASRQGGTINTEAFF. The CDR3 nucleotides read TGTGCCAGCAGGCAGGGGGGCACGATTAACACTGAAGCTTTCTTT.

In this sample, this clonotype turned up many times. This chain links TRBV7-2 with TRBJ2-5, with D uncertain. Trimming removed 5 bases at V and 1 base at J, with 14 bases between. The CDR3 runs to 15 residues. The germline V gene encodes CDR1 SGHTA and CDR2 FQGNSA. The CDR3, as DNA: TGTGCCAGCAGCATTCCGACTGGATTCCAAGAGACCCAGTACTTC. This encodes CASSIPTGFQETQYF.

This clonotype was detected ten times or more. The chain combines TRBV7-9 with TRBJ1-5, with D maybe TRBD1 (6 bases). V lost 4 bases, J lost 1 base, and 8 bases lay in between. Per the germline V gene, CDR1 is SEHNR and CDR2 is FQNEAQ (reference sequence). The CDR3 consists of 14 residues. For the CDR3, the DNA is TGTGCCAGCAGCTCCGGGACAAGCAATCAGCCCCAGCATTTT. This gives the protein CASSSGTSNQPQHF.

This chain uses TRBV7-9 with TRBJ2-1; 10 nucleotides agree with TRBD2. Germline V CDR1 and CDR2: SEHNR, FQNEAQ (reference sequence). The CDR3 totals 18 residues. The V segment lost 3 bases and the J segment 0 bases; nucleotides outside the gene matches: 8. The CDR3: CASSFGSGRFISYNEQFF. The CDR3 DNA reads TGTGCCAGCAGCTTTGGTAGCGGGAGGTTTATCTCCTACAATGAGCAGTTCTTC.

This clonotype was observed a few times. J is TRBJ2-1 and V is TRBV6-2 or TRBV6-3; 11 bases map to TRBD1. CDR3 length equals 14 residues. The V gene's germline CDR1 is MNHEY and CDR2 SVGEGT. The V gene end was trimmed by 5 bases and the J gene end by 8 bases; junction bases not matched to a gene: 5. The CDR3 protein is CASSRTGGRDEQFF. The CDR3 nucleotides read TGTGCCAGCAGTAGGACAGGGGGCAGGGATGAGCAGTTCTTC.

The chain uses TRBV10-2 and TRBJ2-7; the match to TRBD2 covers 13 bases. This CDR3 region has 14 residues. CDR1 and CDR2 from the germline V gene are WSHSY and SAAADI. V was clipped by 7 bases and J by 6 bases; unmatched bases: 6. CDR3 loop: CASKPGLAGFEQYV. CDR3 DNA sequence: TGCGCCAGCAAACCGGGACTAGCGGGATTCGAGCAGTACGTC.

V and J are TRBV6-2 or TRBV6-3 and TRBJ2-1; D ambiguous. CDR1 and CDR2 (germline): MNHEY, SVGEGT. V dropped 6 bases and J dropped 2 bases, with 11 bases sitting between them. The CDR3 sequence is 14 residues long. Here the CDR3 reads CASRKGSPYNEQFF. The DNA of the CDR3 is TGTGCCAGCAGAAAGGGAAGCCCCTACAATGAGCAGTTCTTC.